Listed here are 8 T cell receptor beta chains from one sample, sequenced in a study of T cell responses to AZD1222 COVID-19 vaccine. Sequencing used immunoSEQ multiplex PCR; TCRdb keeps in-frame clones, though not all of them. The sample records about 100,000 clones, around nine tenths being singletons. Sequencing used peripheral blood, obtained on day 0 of AZD1222 vaccination. The receptors here all came from an adult in good health.

Concerning this clone: Other DNA sequences in this specimen translate into the identical CDR3. The chain is built from TRBV5-1 and TRBJ2-7; TRBD1 agrees at 9 bases. CDR3 length equals 14 residues. The ends lost 4 bases at V and 4 bases at J; junction bases unmatched: 6. The V gene's germline CDR1 is SGHRS and CDR2 YFSETQ. In DNA, the CDR3 is TGCGCCAGCAGCCCCGGGACAGGGAGTTACGAGCAGTACTTC. Amino acid sequence: CASSPGTGSYEQYF. The full variable domain, completed using reference TRBV5-1 and TRBJ2-7, is KAGVTQTPRYLIKTRGQQVTLSCSPISGHRSVSWYQQTPGQGLQFLFEYFSETQRNKGNFPGRFSGRQFSNSRSEMNVSTLELGDSALYLCASSPGTGSYEQYFGPGTRLTVT.

The chain carries TRBV5-6 and TRBJ2-2; possible D gene TRBD2, 6 bases. V was clipped by 4 bases and J by 6 bases, with 13 bases between them. The CDR3 contains 14 residues. CDR1 SGHDT and CDR2 YYEEEE come from the germline V gene. The CDR3 DNA reads TGTGCCAGCAGCCCAGGCTCTAGCGCCGGGGAGCTGTTTTTT. This encodes CASSPGSSAGELFF.

V usage is TRBV4-1 and J usage is TRBJ2-2; tentative D call: TRBD2 (5 bases). V dropped 0 bases and J dropped 1 base, with 9 bases sitting between them. In germline, CDR1 is MGHRA, CDR2 YSYEKL. CDR3 length: 16 residues. CDR3 DNA: TGCGCCAGCAGCCAAGATCCGGGGAGGAACACCGGGGAGCTGTTTTTT. Amino acid sequence: CASSQDPGRNTGELFF.

The chain combines TRBV7-8 with TRBJ2-7; 10 nucleotides align to TRBD1. Germline-derived CDR1 and CDR2 are SGHVS and FQNEAQ. This CDR3 spans 21 amino acids. With V trimmed by 1 base and J by 0 bases, 18 bases remained unmatched. CDR3: CASSLGLRDRGSLKASYEQYF. CDR3 bases: TGTGCCAGCAGCTTAGGTCTACGGGACAGGGGTAGTTTAAAGGCCTCCTACGAGCAGTACTTC.

This chain's CDR3 is CASSQNMNTEAFF. The CDR3 DNA follows: TGTGCCAGCAGCCAAAATATGAACACTGAAGCTTTCTTT. This chain joins TRBV3-1 (or the pseudogene TRBV3-2) and TRBJ1-1; no clear D gene. CDR1 is LGHDT and CDR2 is YNNKEL in the germline V gene (reference sequence). The CDR3 covers 13 residues. V lost 2 bases to trimming and J lost 0 bases, with 4 bases between them.

This clone was detected once. The V and J genes are TRBV15 and TRBJ2-7; tentatively, D is TRBD1 (5 bases). This CDR3 has 16 residues. CDR1 and CDR2 from the germline V gene are LNHNV and YYDKDF (reference sequence). Trimming shortened V by 2 bases and J by 3 bases, and 17 bases separated the two germline ends. CDR3: CATSRTPREPVYEQYF. Here the CDR3 DNA reads TGTGCCACCAGCAGAACTCCCAGGGAACCTGTCTACGAGCAGTACTTC.

The V gene is TRBV5-1, the J gene TRBJ1-2; tentative D call: TRBD1 (6 bases). The CDR3 covers 15 residues. V lost 0 bases and J 2 bases, leaving 11 bases between the germline ends. Germline V CDR1 and CDR2: SGHRS, YFSETQ. Here the CDR3 reads CASSLASGVNYGYTF. The CDR3 DNA reads as TGCGCCAGCAGCTTGGCGTCAGGGGTCAACTATGGCTACACCTTC. Drawing the rest from reference TRBV5-1 and TRBJ1-2, the complete variable domain is KAGVTQTPRYLIKTRGQQVTLSCSPISGHRSVSWYQQTPGQGLQFLFEYFSETQRNKGNFPGRFSGRQFSNSRSEMNVSTLELGDSALYLCASSLASGVNYGYTFGSGTRLTVV.

The chain employs TRBV11-2 and TRBJ1-5; TRBD1 matches 9 bases. Germline-derived CDR1 and CDR2 are SGHAT and FQNNGV. The junction had 6 bases not matched to a gene; V was cut back by 0 bases and J by 6 bases. CDR3 length: 16 amino acids. The chain's CDR3 is CASSLDRGQGSQPQHF. DNA of the CDR3: TGTGCCAGCAGCTTAGATCGTGGACAGGGGAGTCAGCCCCAGCATTTT. Looking up the rest from reference TRBV11-2 and TRBJ1-5 gives the full variable domain: EAGVAQSPRYKIIEKRQSVAFWCNPISGHATLYWYQQILGQGPKLLIQFQNNGVVDDSQLPKDRFSAERLKGVDSTLKIQPAKLEDSAVYLCASSLDRGQGSQPQHFGDGTRLSIL.